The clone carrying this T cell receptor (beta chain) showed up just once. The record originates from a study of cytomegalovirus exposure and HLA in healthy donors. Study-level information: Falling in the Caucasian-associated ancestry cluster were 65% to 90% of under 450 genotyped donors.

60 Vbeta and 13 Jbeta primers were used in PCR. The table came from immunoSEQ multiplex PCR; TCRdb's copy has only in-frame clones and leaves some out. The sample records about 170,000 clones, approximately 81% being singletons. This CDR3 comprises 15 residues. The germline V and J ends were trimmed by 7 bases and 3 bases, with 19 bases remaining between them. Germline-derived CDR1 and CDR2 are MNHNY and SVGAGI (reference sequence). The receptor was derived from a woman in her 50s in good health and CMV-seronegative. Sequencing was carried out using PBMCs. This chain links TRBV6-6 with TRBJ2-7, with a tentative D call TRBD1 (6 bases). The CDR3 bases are TGTGCCAGCAAATTACAACAGGGTGCTCTCTACGAGCAGTACTTC. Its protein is CASKLQQGALYEQYF.